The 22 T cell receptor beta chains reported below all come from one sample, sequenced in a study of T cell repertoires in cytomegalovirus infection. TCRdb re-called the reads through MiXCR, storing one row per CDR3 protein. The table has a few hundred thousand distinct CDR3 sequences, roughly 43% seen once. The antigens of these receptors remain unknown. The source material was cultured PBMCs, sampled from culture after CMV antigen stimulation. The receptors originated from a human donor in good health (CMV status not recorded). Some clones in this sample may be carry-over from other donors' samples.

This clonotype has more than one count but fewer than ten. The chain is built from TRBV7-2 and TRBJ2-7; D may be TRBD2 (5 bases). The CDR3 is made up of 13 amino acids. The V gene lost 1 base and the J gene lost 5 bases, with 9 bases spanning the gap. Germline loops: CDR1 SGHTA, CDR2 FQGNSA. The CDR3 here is CASSLGSGDEQYF. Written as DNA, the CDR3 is TGTGCCAGCAGCTTAGGGTCCGGGGACGAGCAGTACTTC.

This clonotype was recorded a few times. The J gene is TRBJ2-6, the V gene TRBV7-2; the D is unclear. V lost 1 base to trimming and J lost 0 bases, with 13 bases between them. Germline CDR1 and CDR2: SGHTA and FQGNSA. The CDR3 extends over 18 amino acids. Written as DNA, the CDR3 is TGTGCCAGCAGCTTAGTCAGGTCTACAAGCTCTGGGGCCAACGTCCTGACTTTC. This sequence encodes CASSLVRSTSSGANVLTF.

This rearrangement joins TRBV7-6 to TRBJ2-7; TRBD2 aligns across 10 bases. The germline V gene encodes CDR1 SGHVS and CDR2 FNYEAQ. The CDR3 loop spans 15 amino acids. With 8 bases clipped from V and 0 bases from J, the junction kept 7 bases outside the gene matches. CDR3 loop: CASSQVAGGSYEQYF. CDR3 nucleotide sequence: TGTGCCAGCTCACAAGTAGCGGGAGGCTCCTACGAGCAGTACTTC.

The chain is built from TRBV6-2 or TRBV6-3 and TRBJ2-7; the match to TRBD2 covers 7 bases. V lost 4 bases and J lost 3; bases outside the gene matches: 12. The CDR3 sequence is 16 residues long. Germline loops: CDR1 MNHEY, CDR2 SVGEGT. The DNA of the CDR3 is TGTGCCAGCAGTTCCTCTTCGACTAGCCGGGGCTACGAGCAGTACTTC. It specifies CASSSSSTSRGYEQYF.

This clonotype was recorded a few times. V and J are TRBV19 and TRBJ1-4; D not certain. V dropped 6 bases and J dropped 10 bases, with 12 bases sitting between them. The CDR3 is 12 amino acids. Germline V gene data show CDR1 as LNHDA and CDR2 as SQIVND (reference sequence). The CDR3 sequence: CASRPQAGKLFF. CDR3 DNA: TGTGCCAGTAGACCCCAGGCAGGAAAACTGTTTTTT.

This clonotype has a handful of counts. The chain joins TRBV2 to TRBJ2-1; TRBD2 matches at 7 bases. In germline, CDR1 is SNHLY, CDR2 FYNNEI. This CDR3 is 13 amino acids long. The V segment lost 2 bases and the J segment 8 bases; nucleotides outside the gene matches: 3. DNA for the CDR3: TGTGCCAGCAGTGAACCAGGGAGGGATGAGCAGTTCTTC. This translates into CASSEPGRDEQFF.

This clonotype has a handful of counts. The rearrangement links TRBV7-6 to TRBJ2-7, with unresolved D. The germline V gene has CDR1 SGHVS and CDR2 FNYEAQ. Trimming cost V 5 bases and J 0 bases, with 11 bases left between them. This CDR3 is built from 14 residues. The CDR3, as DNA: TGTGCCAGCAGCCCCACCCCGAGCTCCTACGAGCAGTACTTC. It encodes CASSPTPSSYEQYF.

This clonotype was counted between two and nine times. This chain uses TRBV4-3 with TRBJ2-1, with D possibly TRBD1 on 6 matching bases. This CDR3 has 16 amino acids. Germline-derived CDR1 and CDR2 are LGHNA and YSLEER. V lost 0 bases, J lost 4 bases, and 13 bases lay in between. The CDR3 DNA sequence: TGCGCCAGCAGCCAAGAGGGGGACAATGCATACAATGAGCAGTTCTTC. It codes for CASSQEGDNAYNEQFF.

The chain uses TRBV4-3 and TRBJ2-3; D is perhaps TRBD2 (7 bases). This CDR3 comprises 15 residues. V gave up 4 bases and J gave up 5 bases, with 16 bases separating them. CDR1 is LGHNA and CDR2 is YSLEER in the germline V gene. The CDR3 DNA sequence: TGCGCCAGCAGCCCCGGACGGGGGGCGGGAGATACGCAGTATTTT. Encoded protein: CASSPGRGAGDTQYF.

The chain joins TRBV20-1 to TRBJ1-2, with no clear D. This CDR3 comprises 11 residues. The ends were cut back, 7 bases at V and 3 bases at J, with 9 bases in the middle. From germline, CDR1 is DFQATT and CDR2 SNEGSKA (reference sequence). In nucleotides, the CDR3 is TGCAGTGTAAGCGGAGACTATGGCTACACCTTC. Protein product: CSVSGDYGYTF.

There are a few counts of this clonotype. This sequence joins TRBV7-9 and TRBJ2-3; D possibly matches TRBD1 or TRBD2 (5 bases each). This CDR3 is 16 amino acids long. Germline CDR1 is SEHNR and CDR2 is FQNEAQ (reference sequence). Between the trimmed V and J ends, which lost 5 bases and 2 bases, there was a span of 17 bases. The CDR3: CASSDGAHTNTDTQYF. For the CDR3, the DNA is TGTGCCAGCAGCGACGGGGCCCATACTAACACAGATACGCAGTATTTT.

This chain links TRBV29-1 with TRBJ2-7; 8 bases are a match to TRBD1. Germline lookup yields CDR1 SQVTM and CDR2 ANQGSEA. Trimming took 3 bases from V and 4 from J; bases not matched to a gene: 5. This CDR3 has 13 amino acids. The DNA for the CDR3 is TGCAGCGTTGAGTCCCGACAGGGGTACGAGCAGTACTTC. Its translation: CSVESRQGYEQYF.

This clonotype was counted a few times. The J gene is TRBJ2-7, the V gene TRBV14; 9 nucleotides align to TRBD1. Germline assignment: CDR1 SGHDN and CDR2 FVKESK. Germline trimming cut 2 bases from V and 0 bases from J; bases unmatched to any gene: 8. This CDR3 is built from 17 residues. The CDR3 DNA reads TGTGCCAGCAGCCAAAGATACGGACAGGGGCCCTCCTACGAGCAGTACTTC. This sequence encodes CASSQRYGQGPSYEQYF.

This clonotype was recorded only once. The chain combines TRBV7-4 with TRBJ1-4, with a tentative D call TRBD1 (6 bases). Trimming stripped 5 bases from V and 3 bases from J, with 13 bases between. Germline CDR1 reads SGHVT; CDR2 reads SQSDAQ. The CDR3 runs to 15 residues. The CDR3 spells CASSTTGGANEKLFF. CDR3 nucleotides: TGTGCCAGCAGCACCACCGGGGGCGCTAATGAAAAACTGTTTTTT.

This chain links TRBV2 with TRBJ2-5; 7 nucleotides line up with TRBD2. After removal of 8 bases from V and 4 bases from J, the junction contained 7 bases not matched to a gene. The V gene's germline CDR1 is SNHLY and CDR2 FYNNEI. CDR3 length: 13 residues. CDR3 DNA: TGTGCCAGCCAACGGGGGGAGGTAGAGACCCAGTACTTC. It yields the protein CASQRGEVETQYF. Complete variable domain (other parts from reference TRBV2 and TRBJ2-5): EPEVTQTPSHQVTQMGQEVILRCVPISNHLYFYWYRQILGQKVEFLVSFYNNEISEKSEIFDDQFSVERPDGSNFTLKIRSTKLEDSAMYFCASQRGEVETQYFGPGTRLLVL.

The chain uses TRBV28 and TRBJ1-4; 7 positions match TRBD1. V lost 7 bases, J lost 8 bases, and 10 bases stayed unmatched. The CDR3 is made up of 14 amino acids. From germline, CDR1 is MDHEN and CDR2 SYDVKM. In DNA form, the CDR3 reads TGTGCCAGCACCTCCCCCGGGGGACAGGAAAAACTGTTTTTT. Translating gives CASTSPGGQEKLFF.

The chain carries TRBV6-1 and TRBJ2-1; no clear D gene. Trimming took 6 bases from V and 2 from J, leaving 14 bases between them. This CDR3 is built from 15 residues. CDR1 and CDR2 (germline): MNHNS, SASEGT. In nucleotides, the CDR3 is TGTGCCAGCAGCGTCTTACTGGTGCCCTACAATGAGCAGTTCTTC. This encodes CASSVLLVPYNEQFF.

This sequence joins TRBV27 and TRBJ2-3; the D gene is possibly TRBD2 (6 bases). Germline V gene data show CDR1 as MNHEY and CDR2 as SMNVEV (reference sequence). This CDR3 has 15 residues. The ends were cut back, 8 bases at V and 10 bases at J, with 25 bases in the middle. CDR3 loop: CASYTVREAHTAQYF. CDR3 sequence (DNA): TGTGCCAGCTATACGGTGCGGGAAGCCCATACTGCGCAGTATTTT.

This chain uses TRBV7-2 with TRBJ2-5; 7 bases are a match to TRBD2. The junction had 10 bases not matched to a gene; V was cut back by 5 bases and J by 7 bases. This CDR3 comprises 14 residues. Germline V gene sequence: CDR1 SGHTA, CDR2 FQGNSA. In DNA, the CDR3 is TGTGCCAGCAGCCCAGGGAGGGGCCCCGGGACCCAGTACTTC. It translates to CASSPGRGPGTQYF.

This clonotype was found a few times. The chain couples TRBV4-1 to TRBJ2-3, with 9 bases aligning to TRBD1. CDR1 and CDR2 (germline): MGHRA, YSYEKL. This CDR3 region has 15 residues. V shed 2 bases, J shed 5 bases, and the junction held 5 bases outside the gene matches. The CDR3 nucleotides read TGCGCCAGCAGCCAACAGGGACAGGGAAGAGATACGCAGTATTTT. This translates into CASSQQGQGRDTQYF.

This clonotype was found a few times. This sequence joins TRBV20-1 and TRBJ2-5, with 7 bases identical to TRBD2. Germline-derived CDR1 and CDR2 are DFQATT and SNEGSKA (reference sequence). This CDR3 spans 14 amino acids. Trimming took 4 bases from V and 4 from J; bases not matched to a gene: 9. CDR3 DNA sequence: TGCAGTGCTACCCTGGGAGGGATCGGAGAGACCCAGTACTTC. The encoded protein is CSATLGGIGETQYF.

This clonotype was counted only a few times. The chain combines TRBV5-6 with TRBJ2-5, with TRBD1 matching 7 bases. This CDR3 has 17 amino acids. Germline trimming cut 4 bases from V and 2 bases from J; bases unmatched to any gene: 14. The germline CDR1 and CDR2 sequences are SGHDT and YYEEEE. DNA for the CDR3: TGTGCCAGCAGCCCCCCATTTAAGGCAGGGGGTCAAGAGACCCAGTACTTC. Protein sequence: CASSPPFKAGGQETQYF.